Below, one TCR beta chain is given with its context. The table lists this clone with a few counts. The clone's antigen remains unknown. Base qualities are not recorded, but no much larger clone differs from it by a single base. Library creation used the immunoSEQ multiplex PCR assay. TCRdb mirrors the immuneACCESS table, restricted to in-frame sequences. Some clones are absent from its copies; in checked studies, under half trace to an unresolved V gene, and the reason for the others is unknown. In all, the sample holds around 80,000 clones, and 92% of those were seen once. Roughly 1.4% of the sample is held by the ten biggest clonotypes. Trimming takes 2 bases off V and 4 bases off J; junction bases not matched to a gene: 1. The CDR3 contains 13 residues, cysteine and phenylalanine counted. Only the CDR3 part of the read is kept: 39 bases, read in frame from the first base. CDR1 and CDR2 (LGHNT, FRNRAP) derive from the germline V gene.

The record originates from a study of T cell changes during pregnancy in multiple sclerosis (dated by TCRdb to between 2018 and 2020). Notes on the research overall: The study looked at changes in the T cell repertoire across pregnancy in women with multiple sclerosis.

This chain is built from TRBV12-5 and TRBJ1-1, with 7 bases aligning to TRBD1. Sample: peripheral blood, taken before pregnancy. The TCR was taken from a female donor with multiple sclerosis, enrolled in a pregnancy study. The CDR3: CASGLSGGTEAFF. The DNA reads TGTGCTAGTGGTTTGTCAGGGGGCACTGAAGCTTTCTTT.